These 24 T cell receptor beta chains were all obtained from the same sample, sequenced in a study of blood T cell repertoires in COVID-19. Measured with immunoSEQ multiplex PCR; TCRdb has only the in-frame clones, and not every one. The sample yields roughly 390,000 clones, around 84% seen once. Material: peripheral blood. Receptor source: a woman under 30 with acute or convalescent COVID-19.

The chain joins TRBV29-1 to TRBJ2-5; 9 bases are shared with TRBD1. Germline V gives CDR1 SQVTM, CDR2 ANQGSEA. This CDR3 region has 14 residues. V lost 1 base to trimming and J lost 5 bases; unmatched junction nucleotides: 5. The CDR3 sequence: CSVEGGQGGETQYF. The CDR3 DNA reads TGCAGCGTTGAAGGGGGACAGGGTGGGGAGACCCAGTACTTC.

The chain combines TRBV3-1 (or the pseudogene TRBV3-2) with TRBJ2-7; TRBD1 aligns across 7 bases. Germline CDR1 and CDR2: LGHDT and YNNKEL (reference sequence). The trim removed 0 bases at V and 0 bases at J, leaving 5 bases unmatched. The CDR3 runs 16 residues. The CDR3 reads CASSQDRPGGSYEQYF. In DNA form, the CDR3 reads TGTGCCAGCAGCCAAGATCGCCCAGGGGGCTCCTACGAGCAGTACTTC.

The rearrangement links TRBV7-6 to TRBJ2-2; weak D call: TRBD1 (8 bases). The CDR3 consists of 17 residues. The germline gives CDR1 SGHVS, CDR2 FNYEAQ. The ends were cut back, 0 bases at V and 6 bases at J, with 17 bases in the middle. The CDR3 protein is CASSLANRGGRSGELFF. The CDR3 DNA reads TGTGCCAGCAGCTTAGCGAACAGGGGGGGTCGGTCCGGGGAGCTGTTTTTT.

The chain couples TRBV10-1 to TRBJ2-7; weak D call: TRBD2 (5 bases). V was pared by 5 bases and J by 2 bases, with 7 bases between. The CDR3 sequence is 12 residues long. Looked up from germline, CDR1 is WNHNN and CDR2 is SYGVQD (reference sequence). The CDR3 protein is CASSSGPYEQYF. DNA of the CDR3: TGCGCCAGCAGTAGCGGCCCCTACGAGCAGTACTTC.

The CDR3 DNA reads as TGCGCCAGCAGCTTACAGGACCGCAATGAAAAACTGTTTTTT. Amino acid sequence: CASSLQDRNEKLFF. The chain employs TRBV5-1 and TRBJ1-4, with D possibly TRBD1 on 5 matching bases. CDR1 SGHRS and CDR2 YFSETQ come from the germline V gene. Trimming removed 2 bases at V and 5 bases at J, with 10 bases between. CDR3 length: 14 residues.

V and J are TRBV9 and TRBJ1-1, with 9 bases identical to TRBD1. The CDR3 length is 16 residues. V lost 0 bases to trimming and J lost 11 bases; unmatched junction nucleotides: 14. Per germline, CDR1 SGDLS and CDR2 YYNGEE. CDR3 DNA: TGTGCCAGCAGCGTAGGGGCGGGGGACAGGGCCCTTGGTGCTTTCTTT. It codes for CASSVGAGDRALGAFF.

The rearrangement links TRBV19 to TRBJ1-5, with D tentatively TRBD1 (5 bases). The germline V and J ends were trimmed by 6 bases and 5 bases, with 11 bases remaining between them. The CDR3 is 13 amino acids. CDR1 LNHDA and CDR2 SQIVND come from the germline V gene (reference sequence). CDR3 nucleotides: TGTGCCAGTAGAATGACAGCTCATCAGCCCCAGCATTTT. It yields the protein CASRMTAHQPQHF.

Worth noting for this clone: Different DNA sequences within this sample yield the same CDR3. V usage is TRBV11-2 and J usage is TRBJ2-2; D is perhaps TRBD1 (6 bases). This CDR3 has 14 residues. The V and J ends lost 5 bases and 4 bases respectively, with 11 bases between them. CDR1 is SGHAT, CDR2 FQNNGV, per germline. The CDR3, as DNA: TGTGCCAGCAGCCGAAACAGGGTCACCGGGGAGCTGTTTTTT. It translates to CASSRNRVTGELFF.

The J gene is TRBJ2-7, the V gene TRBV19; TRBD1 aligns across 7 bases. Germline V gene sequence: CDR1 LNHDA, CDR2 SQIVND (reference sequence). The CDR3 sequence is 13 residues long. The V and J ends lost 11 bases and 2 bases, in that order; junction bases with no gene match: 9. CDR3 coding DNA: TGTGCCTGCGGCGGACAGGAAGCCTACGAGCAGTACTTC. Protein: CACGGQEAYEQYF.

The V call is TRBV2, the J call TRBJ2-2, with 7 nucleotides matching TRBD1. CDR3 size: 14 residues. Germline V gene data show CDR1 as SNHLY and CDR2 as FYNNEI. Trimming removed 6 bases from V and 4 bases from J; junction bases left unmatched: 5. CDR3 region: CASRTGMGTGELFF. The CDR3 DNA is TGTGCCAGCAGGACAGGGATGGGCACCGGGGAGCTGTTTTTT. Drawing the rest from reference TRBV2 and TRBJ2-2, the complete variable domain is EPEVTQTPSHQVTQMGQEVILRCVPISNHLYFYWYRQILGQKVEFLVSFYNNEISEKSEIFDDQFSVERPDGSNFTLKIRSTKLEDSAMYFCASRTGMGTGELFFGEGSRLTVL.

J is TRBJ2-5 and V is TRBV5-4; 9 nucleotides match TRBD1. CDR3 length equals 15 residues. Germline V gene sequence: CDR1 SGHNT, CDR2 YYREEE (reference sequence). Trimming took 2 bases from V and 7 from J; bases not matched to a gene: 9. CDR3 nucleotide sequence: TGTGCCAGCAGCTTCTTGGGACAGGGCGTAGGGACCCAGTACTTC. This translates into CASSFLGQGVGTQYF.

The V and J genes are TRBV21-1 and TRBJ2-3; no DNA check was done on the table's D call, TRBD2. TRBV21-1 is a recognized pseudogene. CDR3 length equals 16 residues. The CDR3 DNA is TGTGCCAGCAGGGCGGCAGCGGGAGTGTTCACAGATACGCAGTATTTT. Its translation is CASRAAAGVFTDTQYF.

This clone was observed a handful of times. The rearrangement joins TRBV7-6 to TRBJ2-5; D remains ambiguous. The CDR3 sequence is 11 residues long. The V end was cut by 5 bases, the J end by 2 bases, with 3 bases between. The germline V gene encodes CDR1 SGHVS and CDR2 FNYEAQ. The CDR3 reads CASSQQETQYF. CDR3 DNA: TGTGCCAGCAGCCAACAAGAGACCCAGTACTTC.

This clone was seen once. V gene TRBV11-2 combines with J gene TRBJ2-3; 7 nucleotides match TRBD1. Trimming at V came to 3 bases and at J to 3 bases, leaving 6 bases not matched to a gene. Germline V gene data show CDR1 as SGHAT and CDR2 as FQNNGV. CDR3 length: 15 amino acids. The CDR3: CASSFRDRATDTQYF. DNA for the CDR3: TGTGCCAGCAGCTTCCGGGACAGAGCGACAGATACGCAGTATTTT.

CDR3 region: CASSLTRGPTGELFF. CDR3 bases: TGTGCCAGCAGCTTGACCAGGGGGCCCACCGGGGAGCTGTTTTTT. V gene TRBV5-6 combines with J gene TRBJ2-2, with 8 bases lining up with TRBD1. Germline-derived CDR1 and CDR2 are SGHDT and YYEEEE. The trim removed 1 base at V and 4 bases at J, leaving 3 bases unmatched. The CDR3 runs to 15 residues.

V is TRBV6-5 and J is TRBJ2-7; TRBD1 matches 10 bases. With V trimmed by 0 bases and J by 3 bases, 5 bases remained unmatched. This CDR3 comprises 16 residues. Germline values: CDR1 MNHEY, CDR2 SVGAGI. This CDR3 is CASSYSATGGNYEQYF. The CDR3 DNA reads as TGTGCCAGCAGTTACTCCGCGACAGGGGGCAACTACGAGCAGTACTTC.

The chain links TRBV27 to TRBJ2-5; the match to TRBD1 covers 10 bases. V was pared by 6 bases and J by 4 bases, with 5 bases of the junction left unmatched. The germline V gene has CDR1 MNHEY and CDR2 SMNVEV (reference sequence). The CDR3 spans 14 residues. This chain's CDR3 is CASRLTGGRETQYF. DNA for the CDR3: TGTGCCAGCAGACTGACAGGGGGCCGAGAGACCCAGTACTTC.

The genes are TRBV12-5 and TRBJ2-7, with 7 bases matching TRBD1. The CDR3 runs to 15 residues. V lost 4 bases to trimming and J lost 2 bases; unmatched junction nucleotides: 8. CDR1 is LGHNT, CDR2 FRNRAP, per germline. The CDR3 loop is CASGSGQALTYEQYF. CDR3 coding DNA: TGTGCTAGTGGTTCCGGACAGGCATTAACCTACGAGCAGTACTTC.

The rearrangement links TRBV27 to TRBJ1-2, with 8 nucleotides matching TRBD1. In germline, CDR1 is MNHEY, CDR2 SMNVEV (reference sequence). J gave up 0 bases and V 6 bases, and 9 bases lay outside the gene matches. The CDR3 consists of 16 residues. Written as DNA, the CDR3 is TGTGCCAGCAGCAAAGCCGGGACAGGTTCTAACTATGGCTACACCTTC. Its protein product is CASSKAGTGSNYGYTF.

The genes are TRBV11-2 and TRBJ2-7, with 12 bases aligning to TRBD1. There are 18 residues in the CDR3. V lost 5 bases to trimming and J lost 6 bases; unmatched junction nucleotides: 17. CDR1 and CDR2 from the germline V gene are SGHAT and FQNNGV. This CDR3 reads CASSLGTQLRDRGREQYF. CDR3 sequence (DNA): TGTGCCAGCAGCCTAGGAACACAACTCCGGGACAGGGGGCGCGAGCAGTACTTC.

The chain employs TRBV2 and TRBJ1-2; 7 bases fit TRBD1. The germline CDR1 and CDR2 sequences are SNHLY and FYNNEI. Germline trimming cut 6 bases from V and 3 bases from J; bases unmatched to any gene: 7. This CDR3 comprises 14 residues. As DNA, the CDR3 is TGTGCCAGCAGCGGTACAGGGGAAGACTATGGCTACACCTTC. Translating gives CASSGTGEDYGYTF.

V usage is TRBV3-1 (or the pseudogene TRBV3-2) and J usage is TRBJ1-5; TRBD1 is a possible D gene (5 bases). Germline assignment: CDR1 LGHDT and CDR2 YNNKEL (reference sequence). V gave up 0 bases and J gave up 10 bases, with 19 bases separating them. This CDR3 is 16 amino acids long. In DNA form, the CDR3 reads TGTGCCAGCAGCCAAGATAGCCGAGTAGGAGGGGCCCCCCAGCATTTT. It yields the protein CASSQDSRVGGAPQHF.

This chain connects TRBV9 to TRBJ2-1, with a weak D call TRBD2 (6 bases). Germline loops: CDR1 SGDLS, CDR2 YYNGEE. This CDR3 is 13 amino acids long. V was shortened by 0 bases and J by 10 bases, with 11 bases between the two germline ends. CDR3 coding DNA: TGTGCCAGCAGCGTAGGGGGGGATCGGGAGCAGTTCTTC. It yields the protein CASSVGGDREQFF.

The CDR3: CASSELAGVILDTQYF. The CDR3 DNA reads TGTGCCAGCAGTGAACTAGCGGGGGTTATTTTAGATACGCAGTATTTT. The V and J genes are TRBV2 and TRBJ2-3; 10 nucleotides align to TRBD2. The CDR3 sequence is 16 residues long. The germline V gene has CDR1 SNHLY and CDR2 FYNNEI. V lost 2 bases, J lost 5 bases, and 7 bases stayed unmatched. The entire variable domain, with the rest obtained from reference TRBV2 and TRBJ2-3, is as follows: EPEVTQTPSHQVTQMGQEVILRCVPISNHLYFYWYRQILGQKVEFLVSFYNNEISEKSEIFDDQFSVERPDGSNFTLKIRSTKLEDSAMYFCASSELAGVILDTQYFGPGTRLTVL.